This is a list of T cell receptor beta chains from one sample in a study of shared clonotypes between healthy human individuals. Only in-frame clones appear in the TCRdb table, and some are missing; sequencing was by immunoSEQ multiplex PCR. The data show over a million clones, about four fifths seen once. Input material: memory CD4+ T cells from PBMCs. These receptors all stem from a man aged 18 to 29 in good health. Some clones in this sample may be carry-over from other donors' samples. Both conserved end residues are part of each CDR3. The order of the fields is CDR3 protein, CDR3 DNA, D gene, J gene, clone size, V gene. A D gene is named only where the DNA matches it firmly. Clone size is given for some rows only: seen once, a few or many times, or a class if the clone is expanded.

cdr3_aa: CASSLEMVEQFF
cdr3_nt: TGTGCCAGCAGCTTAGAAATGGTTGAGCAGTTCTTC
d_call: NA
j_call: TRBJ2-1
clone_size: NA
v_call: TRBV11-2

cdr3_aa: CASRGGTTNYGYTF
cdr3_nt: TGTGCCAGCAGAGGAGGCACGACTAACTATGGCTACACCTTC
d_call: NA
j_call: TRBJ1-2
clone_size: NA
v_call: TRBV28

cdr3_aa: CASSRTSSSYNEQFF
cdr3_nt: TGTGCCAGCAGCAGGACTTCAAGCTCCTACAATGAGCAGTTCTTC
d_call: NA
j_call: TRBJ2-1
clone_size: NA
v_call: TRBV7-8

cdr3_aa: CASSPALSSGNTIYF
cdr3_nt: TGTGCCAGCTCACCGGCACTGTCCTCTGGAAACACCATATATTTT
d_call: NA
j_call: TRBJ1-3
clone_size: NA
v_call: TRBV18

cdr3_aa: CATSRDSRVGSGYTF
cdr3_nt: TGTGCCACCAGCAGAGATTCGAGGGTTGGAAGTGGCTACACCTTC
d_call: NA
j_call: TRBJ1-2
clone_size: NA
v_call: TRBV15

cdr3_aa: CASSIKGPNTGELFF
cdr3_nt: TGTGCCAGTAGTATTAAGGGGCCGAACACCGGGGAGCTGTTTTTT
d_call: NA
j_call: TRBJ2-2
clone_size: few
v_call: TRBV19

cdr3_aa: CASSLEVGVQFF
cdr3_nt: TGTGCCAGCAGCTTAGAGGTGGGCGTCCAGTTCTTC
d_call: NA
j_call: TRBJ2-1
clone_size: NA
v_call: TRBV7-2

cdr3_aa: CASSVGDRAQPQHF
cdr3_nt: TGTGCCAGCAGTGTGGGGGACAGGGCCCAGCCCCAGCATTTT
d_call: TRBD1
j_call: TRBJ1-5
clone_size: once
v_call: TRBV6-1

cdr3_aa: CASSPRQLSTDTQYF
cdr3_nt: TGTGCCAGCAGTCCCCGACAGCTCAGCACAGATACGCAGTATTTT
d_call: NA
j_call: TRBJ2-3
clone_size: NA
v_call: TRBV6-6

cdr3_aa: CASGIGAMNTEAFF
cdr3_nt: TGTGCCAGCGGAATTGGGGCCATGAACACTGAAGCTTTCTTT
d_call: NA
j_call: TRBJ1-1
clone_size: NA
v_call: TRBV28

cdr3_aa: CASSSTGEANTEAFF
cdr3_nt: TGTGCCAGCAGCTCTACGGGGGAAGCGAACACTGAAGCTTTCTTT
d_call: NA
j_call: TRBJ1-1
clone_size: NA
v_call: TRBV28

cdr3_aa: CARSLGRVGADEQYF
cdr3_nt: TGTGCCAGAAGCTTAGGCCGGGTGGGGGCCGACGAGCAGTACTTC
d_call: NA
j_call: TRBJ2-7
clone_size: NA
v_call: TRBV5-3

cdr3_aa: CASSTWVVGTIRLVNNYGYTF
cdr3_nt: TGTGCCAGTAGTACCTGGGTGGTCGGAACCATCCGGCTGGTTAATAACTATGGCTACACCTTC
d_call: NA
j_call: TRBJ1-2
clone_size: NA
v_call: TRBV19

cdr3_aa: CASSLFFAGGTYEQYF
cdr3_nt: TGTGCCAGCAGTTTATTTTTTGCGGGAGGCACCTACGAGCAGTACTTC
d_call: TRBD2
j_call: TRBJ2-7
clone_size: NA
v_call: TRBV27

cdr3_aa: CASSAQGGVGETQYF
cdr3_nt: TGTGCCAGCAGCGCGCAGGGTGGGGTAGGGGAGACCCAGTACTTC
d_call: NA
j_call: TRBJ2-5
clone_size: NA
v_call: TRBV7-9

cdr3_aa: CASSGSPPQETQYF
cdr3_nt: TGCGCCAGCAGCGGCTCACCTCCGCAAGAGACCCAGTACTTC
d_call: NA
j_call: TRBJ2-5
clone_size: NA
v_call: TRBV5-1

cdr3_aa: CASSTSTPSKSNEQFF
cdr3_nt: TGTGCCAGCAGCACCTCGACCCCTTCGAAGAGCAATGAGCAGTTCTTC
d_call: NA
j_call: TRBJ2-1
clone_size: NA
v_call: TRBV7-9

cdr3_aa: CASSLPTGPRNTEAFF
cdr3_nt: TGTGCCAGCAGTTTACCCACAGGGCCACGGAACACTGAAGCTTTCTTT
d_call: NA
j_call: TRBJ1-1
clone_size: few
v_call: TRBV28

cdr3_aa: CASSLRAGPRNQPQHF
cdr3_nt: TGTGCCAGCAGCTTAAGAGCCGGACCGCGCAATCAGCCCCAGCATTTT
d_call: NA
j_call: TRBJ1-5
clone_size: NA
v_call: TRBV7-3

cdr3_aa: CASSEALAGNEKLFF
cdr3_nt: TGTGCCAGCAGTGAAGCTCTGGCAGGGAATGAAAAACTGTTTTTT
d_call: NA
j_call: TRBJ1-4
clone_size: NA
v_call: TRBV6-1

cdr3_aa: CASSLKSGVEAFF
cdr3_nt: TGTGCCAGCAGCTTAAAATCGGGGGTGGAAGCTTTCTTT
d_call: NA
j_call: TRBJ1-1
clone_size: NA
v_call: TRBV7-3

cdr3_aa: CASSITSGYEQYF
cdr3_nt: TGCGCCAGCAGCATCACTAGCGGGTACGAGCAGTACTTC
d_call: TRBD2
j_call: TRBJ2-7
clone_size: NA
v_call: TRBV5-1

cdr3_aa: CASSLVLAGYNEQFF
cdr3_nt: TGTGCCAGCAGCTTAGTACTAGCGGGCTACAATGAGCAGTTCTTC
d_call: TRBD2
j_call: TRBJ2-1
clone_size: NA
v_call: TRBV7-2

cdr3_aa: CARKLQRVFVYEQYF
cdr3_nt: TGTGCCAGGAAGCTACAGCGGGTGTTCGTCTACGAGCAGTACTTC
d_call: NA
j_call: TRBJ2-7
clone_size: NA
v_call: TRBV7-6

cdr3_aa: CASSNTHRWDSYQETQYF
cdr3_nt: TGTGCCAGCAGCAATACCCACCGGTGGGACAGCTACCAAGAGACCCAGTACTTC
d_call: TRBD1
j_call: TRBJ2-5
clone_size: many
v_call: TRBV28

cdr3_aa: CASSLASGANVLTF
cdr3_nt: TGTGCCAGCAGTCTGGCCTCTGGGGCCAACGTCCTGACTTTC
d_call: NA
j_call: TRBJ2-6
clone_size: once
v_call: TRBV6-6

cdr3_aa: CASSLPQTQAFF
cdr3_nt: TGTGCCAGCAGTTTACCTCAGACCCAAGCTTTCTTT
d_call: NA
j_call: TRBJ1-1
clone_size: few
v_call: TRBV28

cdr3_aa: CASSESGSSYNEQFF
cdr3_nt: TGTGCCAGCAGTGAATCCGGTAGCTCCTACAATGAGCAGTTCTTC
d_call: NA
j_call: TRBJ2-1
clone_size: NA
v_call: TRBV2

cdr3_aa: CASSLLETYNEQFF
cdr3_nt: TGTGCCAGCAGCTTACTGGAAACCTACAATGAGCAGTTCTTC
d_call: NA
j_call: TRBJ2-1
clone_size: NA
v_call: TRBV7-9

cdr3_aa: CASSFGGTGEEKLFF
cdr3_nt: TGTGCCAGCAGCTTCGGTGGGACAGGGGAGGAAAAACTGTTTTTT
d_call: TRBD1
j_call: TRBJ1-4
clone_size: few
v_call: TRBV7-2